The present T cell receptor (beta chain) was sequenced within a study of tumor-infiltrating lymphocytes in primary liver carcinoma. Study details: Surgeons resected the patients' primary liver carcinomas. In every tissue type, samples returned a similar yield of roughly 3.5 to 8 million productive TCRbeta reads.

This clonotype is a singleton in its sample. Unsorted whole blood yielded the blood RNA, and germline DNA was also extracted. About 3.6 milliliters of peripheral blood were collected before surgery. There are 15 residues in the CDR3. V dropped 3 bases and J dropped 9 bases, with 21 bases sitting between them. Germline V lookup: CDR1 SGHRS, CDR2 YFSETQ. Starting from around 0.45 ug of total RNA, TCR beta cDNA was produced with a primer in the constant region. Three rounds of nested multiplex PCR with slightly modified ARM-PCR produced TCR beta libraries. Researchers ran the first two PCR rounds for roughly 11 cycles each with TRBV1-TRBV30 forward primers and a C-beta reverse primer. TCRdb passed the multiplex PCR reads through MiXCR, listing each CDR3 protein once. The sample has 330,000 or so distinct CDR3 sequences, about 65% seen once.

Sequencing was carried out using peripheral blood. The receptor comes from a man aged 35-49 years with primary liver carcinoma and hepatitis B virus infection. The rearrangement links TRBV5-1 to TRBJ2-5; D tentatively fits TRBD1 or TRBD2 (5 bases each). CDR3 sequence reads: CASSWTDWGPGAQYF. Here the CDR3 DNA reads TGCGCCAGCAGCTGGACGGACTGGGGCCCCGGGGCCCAGTACTTC.